A single sample is the source of the 4 T cell receptor beta chains below, sequenced in a study of blood T cell repertoires in COVID-19. Produced via immunoSEQ multiplex PCR; TCRdb's table is partial and in-frame only. The repertoire has around 100,000 clones, more than 65% of them found once; the top ten carry less than 35%. Sequencing was done on a sample of peripheral blood. The receptor source for this set is a man aged 65-85 years with active or convalescent COVID-19.

This clone was observed a few times. The chain is built from TRBV5-1 and TRBJ1-5; tentative D call: TRBD1 (6 bases). Deletions cut 5 bases from V and 0 bases from J, with 12 bases between. The CDR3 is made up of 15 amino acids. Per germline, CDR1 SGHRS and CDR2 YFSETQ. The CDR3 coding sequence is TGCGCCAGCAGGTCCGGGACACTTAGCAATCAGCCCCAGCATTTT. Protein product: CASRSGTLSNQPQHF. The entire variable domain, with the rest obtained from reference TRBV5-1 and TRBJ1-5, is as follows: KAGVTQTPRYLIKTRGQQVTLSCSPISGHRSVSWYQQTPGQGLQFLFEYFSETQRNKGNFPGRFSGRQFSNSRSEMNVSTLELGDSALYLCASRSGTLSNQPQHFGDGTRLSIL.

The chain is built from TRBV7-9 and TRBJ2-1, with TRBD2 as a possible D gene (6 bases). Trimming left V 1 base short and J 6 bases short, with 10 bases between. Germline V gene sequence: CDR1 SEHNR, CDR2 FQNEAQ (reference sequence). The CDR3 contains 14 residues. The CDR3 DNA is TGTGCCAGCAGCTTAGGCGGAGGGGTCAATGAGCAGTTCTTC. It translates to CASSLGGGVNEQFF.

The chain joins TRBV6-5 to TRBJ1-3; D is perhaps TRBD1 (6 bases). CDR1 MNHEY and CDR2 SVGAGI come from the germline V gene. V lost 2 bases to trimming and J lost 2 bases, with 10 bases between them. This CDR3 has 15 residues. CDR3 nucleotide sequence: TGTGCCAGCAGTTACCCGACAGGAACTGGAAACACCATATATTTT. This codes for CASSYPTGTGNTIYF.

J is TRBJ1-5 and V is TRBV19; D gene ambiguous. V lost 3 bases and J lost 9, with 18 bases in between. Germline values: CDR1 LNHDA, CDR2 SQIVND (reference sequence). This CDR3 is 15 amino acids long. The CDR3 coding sequence is TGTGCCAGTAGTATTATCTTTGGCTCAACGTGGCCCCAGCATTTT. Its protein product is CASSIIFGSTWPQHF.